This TCR beta chain comes out of a study of blood T cell repertoires in COVID-19. Method: immunoSEQ multiplex PCR; TCRdb's copy keeps in-frame clones and lacks some. The profile shows approximately 110,000 clones, about 85% of them singletons. Note on this clone: At one of its ends the junction is not consistent with the germline gene, which may arise from a read error.

The CDR3 is made up of 12 amino acids. From germline, CDR1 is DFQATT and CDR2 SNEGSKA (reference sequence). V is TRBV20-1 and J is TRBJ2-3; no clear D. The clonotype originates from a human donor in a cohort sampled during active COVID-19. The sequencing sample was made of peripheral blood. Here the CDR3 reads CSASFSKDTQYF. The CDR3 DNA follows: TGCAGTGCTAGTTTTAGCAAAGATACGCAGTATTTT.